The 26 T cell receptor beta chains in this list originate from one sample, sequenced in a study of blood T cell repertoires in COVID-19. The table came from immunoSEQ multiplex PCR; TCRdb's copy has only in-frame clones and leaves some out. Of around 100,000 clones in the sample, approximately 81% were seen once. The sample was peripheral blood. These TCRs come from a man between 40 and 49 years old with acute or convalescent COVID-19.

The V and J genes are TRBV11-3 and TRBJ2-5; possible D gene TRBD2, 5 bases. With 5 bases removed from V and 4 bases from J, the gap between germline ends came to 20 bases. Germline CDR1 and CDR2: SGHNT and YENEEA. The CDR3 covers 16 residues. CDR3 in amino acids: CASSGRGGGERETQYF. CDR3 in DNA: TGTGCCAGCAGCGGGCGCGGAGGCGGCGAACGAGAGACCCAGTACTTC.

The V gene is TRBV28, the J gene TRBJ2-2; a possible D gene is TRBD1 (5 bases). The CDR3 contains 15 residues. The V gene's germline CDR1 is MDHEN and CDR2 SYDVKM. Trimming removed 6 bases at V and 4 bases at J, with 15 bases between. CDR3 DNA: TGTGCCAGCAGAGACAGTCGCGGTTCCACCGGGGAGCTGTTTTTT. This encodes CASRDSRGSTGELFF.

This clone has just one count. V gene TRBV5-1 combines with J gene TRBJ2-7; 8 bases are a match to TRBD2. The germline CDR1 and CDR2 sequences are SGHRS and YFSETQ. CDR3 length equals 15 residues. Trimming took 5 bases from V and 2 from J; bases not matched to a gene: 9. CDR3 residues: CASRGSGLGAYEQYF. Written as DNA, the CDR3 is TGCGCCAGCAGGGGGTCGGGACTAGGGGCCTACGAGCAGTACTTC.

This clone was counted a few times. This chain uses TRBV5-4 with TRBJ2-1; D may be TRBD2 (5 bases). V shed 4 bases and J shed 4 bases, with 9 bases lying between them. The germline gives CDR1 SGHNT, CDR2 YYREEE (reference sequence). This CDR3 is 13 amino acids long. Written as DNA, the CDR3 is TGTGCCAGCAGCCCGCGACTATACAATGAGCAGTTCTTC. It translates to CASSPRLYNEQFF. Filled out from reference TRBV5-4 and TRBJ2-1, the complete variable domain reads ETGVTQSPTHLIKTRGQQVTLRCSSQSGHNTVSWYQQALGQGPQFIFQYYREEENGRGNFPPRFSGLQFPNYSSELNVNALELDDSALYLCASSPRLYNEQFFGPGTRLTVL.

The V gene is TRBV7-2, the J gene TRBJ2-7; no firm D call. The CDR3 loop spans 14 amino acids. V lost 0 bases, J lost 3 bases, and 9 bases lay in between. Germline assignment: CDR1 SGHTA and CDR2 FQGNSA. CDR3 amino acids: CASSLAIEYYEQYF. CDR3 coding DNA: TGTGCCAGCAGCTTAGCGATCGAGTACTACGAGCAGTACTTC.

The chain combines TRBV28 with TRBJ1-1; D is possibly TRBD1 (5 bases). This CDR3 is built from 14 residues. Germline V lookup: CDR1 MDHEN, CDR2 SYDVKM. The V gene lost 2 bases and the J gene lost 8 bases, with 15 bases spanning the gap. The chain's CDR3 is CASSLPHRRFEAFF. In DNA form, the CDR3 reads TGTGCCAGCAGTTTACCACACAGGCGGTTCGAAGCTTTCTTT. Combining the CDR3 with reference TRBV28 and TRBJ1-1 gives the whole variable domain DVKVTQSSRYLVKRTGEKVFLECVQDMDHENMFWYRQDPGLGLRLIYFSYDVKMKEKGDIPEGYSVSREKKERFSLILESASTNQTSMYLCASSLPHRRFEAFFGQGTRLTVV.

This clone appeared a single time. The chain recombines TRBV28 with TRBJ1-2, with 9 nucleotides matching TRBD1. Germline assignment: CDR1 MDHEN and CDR2 SYDVKM. The CDR3 runs 15 residues. With V trimmed by 7 bases and J by 8 bases, 14 bases remained unmatched. The CDR3 sequence: CASTPGQGFSRGYTF. CDR3 DNA: TGTGCCAGCACCCCGGGACAGGGTTTCTCTAGGGGCTACACCTTC.

The chain combines TRBV4-3 with TRBJ1-1; D is unclear. The CDR3 runs to 14 residues. Germline-derived CDR1 and CDR2 are LGHNA and YSLEER. The V end lost 0 bases, the J end lost 1 base, and 6 bases lay between the germline ends. CDR3 nucleotides: TGCGCCAGCAGCCAAGATTACGGGAACACTGAAGCTTTCTTT. It encodes CASSQDYGNTEAFF.

The chain employs TRBV9 and TRBJ1-4; D not certain. V dropped 3 bases and J dropped 8 bases, with 17 bases sitting between them. CDR1 SGDLS and CDR2 YYNGEE come from the germline V gene. The length of the CDR3 is 15 residues. CDR3 DNA: TGTGCCAGCAGCGGCGGACTTATACCTGCGGAAAAACTGTTTTTT. Translating gives CASSGGLIPAEKLFF.

The rearrangement joins TRBV13 to TRBJ2-1, with a weak D call TRBD1 (5 bases). CDR1 PRHDT and CDR2 FYEKMQ come from the germline V gene (reference sequence). Between the trimmed V and J ends, which lost 4 bases and 8 bases, there was a span of 18 bases. The CDR3 is 15 amino acids. CDR3 residues: CASSSPGAGRHEQFF. The CDR3 DNA reads TGTGCCAGCAGCTCCCCTGGGGCCGGCCGGCATGAGCAGTTCTTC.

V usage is TRBV11-2 and J usage is TRBJ2-2; D might be TRBD1 (6 bases). V shed 1 base and J shed 5 bases, with 20 bases lying between them. The CDR3 extends over 18 amino acids. CDR1 is SGHAT and CDR2 is FQNNGV in the germline V gene. CDR3 amino acids: CASSLGAPRRGRTGELFF. In DNA form, the CDR3 reads TGTGCCAGCAGCTTAGGAGCCCCTCGCAGGGGCAGGACCGGGGAGCTGTTTTTT. The entire variable domain, with the rest obtained from reference TRBV11-2 and TRBJ2-2, is as follows: EAGVAQSPRYKIIEKRQSVAFWCNPISGHATLYWYQQILGQGPKLLIQFQNNGVVDDSQLPKDRFSAERLKGVDSTLKIQPAKLEDSAVYLCASSLGAPRRGRTGELFFGEGSRLTVL.

The chain employs TRBV6-5 and TRBJ2-5; D is unclear. CDR3 length: 13 residues. Trimming shortened V by 7 bases and J by 5 bases, and 14 bases separated the two germline ends. Looked up from germline, CDR1 is MNHEY and CDR2 is SVGAGI. The CDR3 here is CASTLSVRETQYF. In DNA, the CDR3 is TGTGCCAGCACCCTATCCGTCCGGGAGACCCAGTACTTC.

This chain uses TRBV3-1 (or the pseudogene TRBV3-2) with TRBJ2-7, with a possible D match to TRBD1 (6 bases). Germline V gene sequence: CDR1 LGHDT, CDR2 YNNKEL (reference sequence). V was shortened by 0 bases and J by 6 bases, with 15 bases between the two germline ends. This CDR3 is 15 amino acids long. The CDR3 coding sequence is TGTGCCAGCAGCCAAGAGCGGCAGGGGCGGCTCGAGCAGTACTTC. This sequence encodes CASSQERQGRLEQYF.

The CDR3 DNA is TGTGCCAGCAGCAGCCGACAGGGGACCCCTCAAGAGACCCAGTACTTC. It translates to CASSSRQGTPQETQYF. V usage is TRBV9 and J usage is TRBJ2-5, with 8 nucleotides matching TRBD1. V was clipped by 4 bases and J by 2 bases; unmatched bases: 10. The CDR3 spans 16 residues. The germline gives CDR1 SGDLS, CDR2 YYNGEE.

V and J are TRBV7-2 and TRBJ2-1; TRBD2 matches 13 bases. With V trimmed by 5 bases and J by 4 bases, 2 bases remained unmatched. The CDR3 contains 15 residues. The germline V gene encodes CDR1 SGHTA and CDR2 FQGNSA. CDR3 nucleotide sequence: TGTGCCAGCAGCCAGGGACTAGCGGGATACAATGAGCAGTTCTTC. Translation: CASSQGLAGYNEQFF.

The chain combines TRBV7-2 with TRBJ2-1; 8 bases line up with TRBD2. This CDR3 comprises 17 residues. CDR1 is SGHTA and CDR2 is FQGNSA in the germline V gene. V shed 5 bases and J 6 bases; nucleotides not matched to a gene: 15. The CDR3 DNA is TGTGCCAGCAGCCGCCCTACGGCGGGGGGCCGGGGCAATGAGCAGTTCTTC. The encoded protein is CASSRPTAGGRGNEQFF.

This chain links TRBV6-2 or TRBV6-3 with TRBJ2-3; TRBD2 aligns across 15 bases. V was clipped by 4 bases and J by 8 bases; unmatched bases: 13. The CDR3 sequence is 18 residues long. CDR1 MNHEY and CDR2 SVGEGT come from the germline V gene. For the CDR3, the DNA is TGTGCCAGCAGTTCCCCGGGACTAGCGGGAGGACAGGGCGTTACGCAGTATTTT. It encodes CASSSPGLAGGQGVTQYF.

The rearrangement links TRBV7-9 to TRBJ2-2, with 14 nucleotides matching TRBD2. Germline values: CDR1 SEHNR, CDR2 FQNEAQ (reference sequence). This CDR3 region has 15 residues. The V segment lost 5 bases and the J segment 7 bases; nucleotides outside the gene matches: 3. The CDR3 DNA sequence: TGTGCCAGCAGCCCCGGGACTAGCGGGAGCGGGGAGCTGTTTTTT. This codes for CASSPGTSGSGELFF.

V is TRBV9 and J is TRBJ2-3; the match to TRBD2 covers 11 bases. Per the germline V gene, CDR1 is SGDLS and CDR2 is YYNGEE. Trimming removed 2 bases from V and 8 bases from J; junction bases left unmatched: 10. The CDR3 has 16 amino acids. The CDR3 loop is CASSVLAGGPFGTQYF. CDR3 coding DNA: TGTGCCAGCAGCGTCTTAGCGGGAGGGCCTTTTGGTACGCAGTATTTT.

The rearrangement links TRBV3-1 (or the pseudogene TRBV3-2) to TRBJ2-1, with a tentative D call TRBD1 (6 bases). Germline V gene lookup returns CDR1 LGHDT and CDR2 YNNKEL (reference sequence). V lost 3 bases, J lost 12 bases, and 12 bases lay in between. CDR3 length: 12 amino acids. CDR3 nucleotide sequence: TGTGCCAGCAGCCAGTGGGACAAAGGGCAGTTCTTC. Its protein product is CASSQWDKGQFF.

The J gene is TRBJ2-7, the V gene TRBV4-1, with D perhaps TRBD2 (5 bases). Between the trimmed V and J ends, which lost 1 base and 5 bases, there was a span of 12 bases. Germline loops: CDR1 MGHRA, CDR2 YSYEKL. CDR3 size: 14 residues. CDR3 residues: CASSQVPGSHEQYF. For the CDR3, the DNA is TGCGCCAGCAGCCAAGTGCCGGGGTCCCACGAGCAGTACTTC.

This clone came up once. The V gene is TRBV29-1, the J gene TRBJ2-3; D call uncertain. V was cut by 7 bases and J by 4 bases, with 21 bases left in between. Germline lookup yields CDR1 SQVTM and CDR2 ANQGSEA. The CDR3 is 15 residues long. CDR3 sequence: CSAASIYPYPDTQYF. CDR3 DNA sequence: TGCAGCGCTGCGTCGATCTACCCCTATCCAGATACGCAGTATTTT.

This clone was recorded once. The chain couples TRBV7-2 to TRBJ1-6; the D gene is possibly TRBD1 (6 bases). CDR3 length: 16 residues. V lost 2 bases and J 2 bases, leaving 10 bases between the germline ends. Germline V lookup: CDR1 SGHTA, CDR2 FQGNSA. CDR3 loop: CASSLIQGPYNSPLHF. The CDR3 DNA reads as TGTGCCAGCAGCTTAATACAGGGCCCCTATAATTCACCCCTCCACTTT. The full variable domain, in which reference TRBV7-2 and TRBJ1-6 provide the parts outside the CDR3, is GAGVSQSPSNKVTEKGKDVELRCDPISGHTALYWYRQSLGQGLEFLIYFQGNSAPDKSGLPSDRFSAERTGGSVSTLTIQRTQQEDSAVYLCASSLIQGPYNSPLHFGNGTRLTVT.

This clone was detected once. The chain has TRBV7-2 and TRBJ1-5, with 9 bases fitting TRBD1. Per germline, CDR1 SGHTA and CDR2 FQGNSA. CDR3 length: 16 amino acids. Germline trimming cut 3 bases from V and 4 bases from J; bases unmatched to any gene: 7. The CDR3 nucleotides are TGTGCCAGCAGCTTTTCCGGGACAGGGAGGAATCAGCCCCAGCATTTT. It translates to CASSFSGTGRNQPQHF.

The rearrangement links TRBV6-5 to TRBJ1-6; D is perhaps TRBD1 (5 bases). This CDR3 comprises 13 residues. Germline CDR1 reads MNHEY; CDR2 reads SVGAGI. V was clipped by 6 bases and J by 9 bases, with 12 bases between them. Here the CDR3 reads CASRTQVTSPLHF. The CDR3, as DNA: TGTGCCAGCAGGACACAGGTGACTTCACCCCTCCACTTT.

V and J are TRBV30 and TRBJ2-1, with TRBD2 matching 9 bases. After removal of 6 bases from V and 11 bases from J, the junction contained 11 bases not matched to a gene. Germline V lookup: CDR1 GTSNPN, CDR2 SVGIG (reference sequence). The CDR3 totals 13 residues. The CDR3 spells CACAPSGTHQQFF. In DNA, the CDR3 is TGTGCCTGCGCTCCTAGCGGGACCCACCAGCAGTTCTTC.